This record covers a single TCR beta chain. CDR3 length: 12 amino acids. V dropped 5 bases and J dropped 2 bases, with 5 bases sitting between them. Per the germline V gene, CDR1 is SGDLS and CDR2 is YYNGEE. The data were taken from a study of shared clonotypes between healthy human individuals. Method: immunoSEQ multiplex PCR; TCRdb's copy keeps in-frame clones and lacks some. This repertoire shows hundreds of thousands of clones, more than 70% found once; its top ten account for 1.8%. This TCR was recovered from a woman aged 25-40 years in good health. The sequencing input was memory CD4+ T cells sorted from blood. Subset given: CD45RA-negative fraction. This rearrangement joins TRBV9 to TRBJ1-3; D may be TRBD1 (5 bases). The CDR3 loop reads CASRGAGNTIYF. The DNA for the CDR3 is TGTGCCAGCAGGGGGGCTGGAAACACCATATATTTT.